The present T cell receptor (beta chain) was sequenced within a study of cytomegalovirus exposure and HLA in healthy donors. The PCR had 60 Vbeta and 13 Jbeta primers. Assay used: immunoSEQ multiplex PCR; TCRdb lists only in-frame clones, some missing. Here the sample spans about 120,000 clones, over 70% being singletons. CDR1 is LGHNA and CDR2 is YNFKEQ in the germline V gene. V gave up 3 bases and J gave up 2 bases; unmatched junction bases: 9. The CDR3 runs to 17 residues. Unrecorded immune exposures were likely, despite nominal health at sampling. Sequenced material: PBMCs. The receptor comes from a woman aged 18-29 years in good health and CMV-seronegative. This sequence joins TRBV4-2 and TRBJ2-1, with TRBD2 identical over 8 bases. CDR3 DNA sequence: TGTGCCAGCAGCCATTTAGCGGGATCCAACACCTACAATGAGCAGTTCTTC. This translates into CASSHLAGSNTYNEQFF.